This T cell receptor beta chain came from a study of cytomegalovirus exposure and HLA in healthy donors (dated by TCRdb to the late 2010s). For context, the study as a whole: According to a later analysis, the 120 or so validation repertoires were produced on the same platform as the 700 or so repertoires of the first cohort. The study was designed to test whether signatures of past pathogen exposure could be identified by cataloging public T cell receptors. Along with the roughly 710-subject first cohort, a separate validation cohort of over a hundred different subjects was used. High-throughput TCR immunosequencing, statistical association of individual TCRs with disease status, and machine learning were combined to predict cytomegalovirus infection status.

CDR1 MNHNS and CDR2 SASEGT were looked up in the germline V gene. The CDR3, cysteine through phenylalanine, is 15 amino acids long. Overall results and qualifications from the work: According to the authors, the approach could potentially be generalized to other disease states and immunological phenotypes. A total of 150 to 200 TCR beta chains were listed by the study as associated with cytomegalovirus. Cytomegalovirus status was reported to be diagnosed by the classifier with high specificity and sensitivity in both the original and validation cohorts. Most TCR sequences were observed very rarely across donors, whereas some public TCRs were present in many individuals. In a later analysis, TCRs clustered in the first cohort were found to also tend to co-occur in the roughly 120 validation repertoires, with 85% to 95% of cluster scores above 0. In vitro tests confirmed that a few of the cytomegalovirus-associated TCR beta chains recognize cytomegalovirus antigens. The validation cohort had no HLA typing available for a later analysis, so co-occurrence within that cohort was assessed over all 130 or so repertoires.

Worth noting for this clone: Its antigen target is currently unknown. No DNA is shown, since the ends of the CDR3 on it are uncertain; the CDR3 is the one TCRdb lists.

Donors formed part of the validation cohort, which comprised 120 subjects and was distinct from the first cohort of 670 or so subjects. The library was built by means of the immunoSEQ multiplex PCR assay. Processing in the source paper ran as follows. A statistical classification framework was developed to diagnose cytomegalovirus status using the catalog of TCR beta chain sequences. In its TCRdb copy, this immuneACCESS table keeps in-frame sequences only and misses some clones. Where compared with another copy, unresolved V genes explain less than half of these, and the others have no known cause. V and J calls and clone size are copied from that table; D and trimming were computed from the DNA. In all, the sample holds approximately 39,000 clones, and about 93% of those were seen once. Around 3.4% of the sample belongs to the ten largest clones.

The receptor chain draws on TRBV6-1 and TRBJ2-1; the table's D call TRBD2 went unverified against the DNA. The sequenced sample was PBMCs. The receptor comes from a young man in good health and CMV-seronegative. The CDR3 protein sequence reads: CASILAWSSYNEQFF.